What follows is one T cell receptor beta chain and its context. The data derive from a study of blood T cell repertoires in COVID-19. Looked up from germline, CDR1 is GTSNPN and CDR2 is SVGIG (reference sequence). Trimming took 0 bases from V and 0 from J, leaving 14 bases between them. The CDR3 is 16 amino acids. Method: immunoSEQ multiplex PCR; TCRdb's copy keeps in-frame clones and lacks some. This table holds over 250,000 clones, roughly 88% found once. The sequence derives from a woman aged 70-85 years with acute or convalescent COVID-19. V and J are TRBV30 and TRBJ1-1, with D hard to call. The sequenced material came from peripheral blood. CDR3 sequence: CAWSVPMAPVNTEAFF. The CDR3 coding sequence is TGTGCCTGGAGTGTACCCATGGCTCCAGTGAACACTGAAGCTTTCTTT. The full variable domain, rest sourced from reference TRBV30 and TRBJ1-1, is SQTIHQWPATLVQPVGSPLSLECTVEGTSNPNLYWYRQAAGRGLQLLFYSVGIGQISSEVPQNLSASRPQDRQFILSSKKLLLSDSGFYLCAWSVPMAPVNTEAFFGQGTRLTVV.